This note documents a single TCR beta chain sequence. Its antigen is unidentified. One end of the junction fails to match germline, which may point to a read error. These data originate in a study of cytomegalovirus exposure and HLA in healthy donors. Regarding the study as a whole: As was reported, the classifier diagnosed cytomegalovirus status with high specificity and sensitivity. A further, later analysis showed that HLA-associated TCR beta chains (compared with equally common others) were more clonally expanded. One variant, a missense change in DCLRE1C, was linked in a later analysis to TCR beta V- and J-gene trimming. A later analysis reportedly identified an Asian-associated ancestry cluster as carrying fewer N-insertions than the 666-donor mean.

The length of the CDR3 is 12 residues. The V gene's germline CDR1 is SEHNR and CDR2 FQNEAQ (reference sequence). Use of 60 Vbeta and 13 Jbeta primers characterized the PCR. This table comes from immunoSEQ multiplex PCR, and its TCRdb copy is limited to in-frame clones, with some not included. The top ten clones hold approximately 1.9% of a sample with 55,000 to 85,000 clones, roughly 85% of them seen once. The clonotype originates from a woman aged 30 to 39 in good health and CMV-seronegative. The source material was PBMCs. The chain recombines TRBV7-9 with TRBJ2-7; D is perhaps TRBD1 (5 bases). DNA for the CDR3: TGTTCCAGCAGCCCCCAGGGCTACGAGCAGTACTTC. Protein sequence: CSSSPQGYEQYF.